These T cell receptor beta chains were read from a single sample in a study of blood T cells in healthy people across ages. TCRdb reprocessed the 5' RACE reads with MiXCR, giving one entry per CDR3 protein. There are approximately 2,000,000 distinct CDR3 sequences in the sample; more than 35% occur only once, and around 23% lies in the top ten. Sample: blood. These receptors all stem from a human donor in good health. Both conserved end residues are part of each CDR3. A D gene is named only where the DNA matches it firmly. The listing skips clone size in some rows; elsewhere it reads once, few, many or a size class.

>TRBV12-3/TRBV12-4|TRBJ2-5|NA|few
TGTGCCAGCAGTATGACGGAGACCCAGTACTTC
CASSMTETQYF
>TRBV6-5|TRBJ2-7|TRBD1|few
TGTGCCAGCAGTCCGGACAGGGGACAGACCTACGAGCAGTACTTC
CASSPDRGQTYEQYF
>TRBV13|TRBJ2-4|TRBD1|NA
TGTGCCAGCAGCTTCGACAGGGAAGTCAAAAACATTCAGTACTTC
CASSFDREVKNIQYF
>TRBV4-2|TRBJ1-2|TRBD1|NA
TGTGCCAGCAGCCAAGATCTCGTGTACAGGGGGGACTATGGCTACACCTTC
CASSQDLVYRGDYGYTF
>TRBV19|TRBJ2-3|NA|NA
TGTGCCAGTGGAGTGGGGGACCTTAGCACAGATACGCAGTATTTT
CASGVGDLSTDTQYF
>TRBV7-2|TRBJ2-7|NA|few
TGTGCCAGCAGCTTATGGGCGGGGTCAGGCTACGAGCAGTACTTC
CASSLWAGSGYEQYF
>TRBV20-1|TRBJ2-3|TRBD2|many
TGCAGTGCTAGAGATATAGGGTTGGGAGGGGAGAGCACAGATACGCAGTATTTT
CSARDIGLGGESTDTQYF
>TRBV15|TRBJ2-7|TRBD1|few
TGTGCCACCAGCTCCCGGACAGGGGGCCTGGGTTACGAGCAGTACTTC
CATSSRTGGLGYEQYF
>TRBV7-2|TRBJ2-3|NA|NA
TGTGCCAGCAGCTTTCTGGGCAGAGCGGATACGCAGTATTTT
CASSFLGRADTQYF
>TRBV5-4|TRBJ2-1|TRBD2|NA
TGTGCCAGCAGCATTCCTAGCGGGTTAAGTCAGGACAATGAGCAGTTCTTC
CASSIPSGLSQDNEQFF
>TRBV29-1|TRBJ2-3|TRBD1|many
TGCAGCGTTGAATGGGTCCCGGGACAGGGGATAAGAACAGATACGCAGTATTTT
CSVEWVPGQGIRTDTQYF
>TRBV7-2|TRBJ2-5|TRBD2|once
TGTGCCAGCAGCTTCCGGACTAGCGGGGGCCAAGAGACCCAGTACTTC
CASSFRTSGGQETQYF
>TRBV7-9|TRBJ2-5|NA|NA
TGTGCCAGCAGCTTAACGCGACTAGATCTGGAGACCCAGTACTTC
CASSLTRLDLETQYF
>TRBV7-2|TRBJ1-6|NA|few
TGTGCCGGCAGCTTAGTGGCGGGTTCGGATTCACCCCTCCACTTT
CAGSLVAGSDSPLHF
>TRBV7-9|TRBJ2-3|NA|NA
TGTGCCAGCAGCCCCCCTTGGTTAGGGGGGAGTGCGGATACGCAGTATTTT
CASSPPWLGGSADTQYF
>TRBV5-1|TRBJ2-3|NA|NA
TGCGCCAGCAACCTCTTCCTAACCAGTGGTACAGATACGCAGTATTTT
CASNLFLTSGTDTQYF
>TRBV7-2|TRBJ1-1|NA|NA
TGTGCCAGCAGCCCCCGGGACCCGGGGCTAACAGTGAGCACTGAAGCTTTCTTT
CASSPRDPGLTVSTEAFF
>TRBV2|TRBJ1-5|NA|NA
TGTGCCAGTGGGGGGAGAGGGTCTCGTCAGCATTTT
CASGGRGSRQHF
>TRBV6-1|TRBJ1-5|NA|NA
TGTGCCAGCAGAGACCCGGTGGCATACAATCAGCCCCAGCATTTT
CASRDPVAYNQPQHF
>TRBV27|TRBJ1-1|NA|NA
TGTGCCAGCAGTTTACCAGGAACCATGAAAGCTTTCTTT
CASSLPGTMKAFF
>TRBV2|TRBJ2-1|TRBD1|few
TGTGCCAGCAGTTCAGACAGGGGGACTTACAATGAGCAGTTCTTC
CASSSDRGTYNEQFF
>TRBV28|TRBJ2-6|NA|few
TGTGCCAGCAAAATGAGCTCTGGGGCCAACGTCCTGACTTTC
CASKMSSGANVLTF
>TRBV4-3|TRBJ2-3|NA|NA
TGCGCCAGCAGCCAAGAAGGGGCAGGGCGCACAGATACGCAGTATTTT
CASSQEGAGRTDTQYF
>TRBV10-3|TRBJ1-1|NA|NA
TGTGCCATCAGTGAGTGGGACGCTCCCGGGACTGAAGCTTTCTTT
CAISEWDAPGTEAFF
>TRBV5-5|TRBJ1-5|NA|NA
TGTGCCAGCAGCTTCTCTCCCAATAGCAATCAGCCCCAGCATTTT
CASSFSPNSNQPQHF
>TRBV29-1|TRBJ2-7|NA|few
TGCAGCGTTGGACGGGAGTTAGGGGAGCAGTACTTC
CSVGRELGEQYF
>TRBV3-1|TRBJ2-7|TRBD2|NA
TGTGCCAGCAGCCAAGAACGTTCCGGGGGGAACGAGCAGTACTTC
CASSQERSGGNEQYF
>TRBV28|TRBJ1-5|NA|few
TGTGCCAGCAGTTTCGGATCTGGGAGCAATCAGCCCCAGCATTTT
CASSFGSGSNQPQHF
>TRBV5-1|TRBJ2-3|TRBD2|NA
TGCGCCAGCAGGGCTAGCGGGTCAGATACGCAGTATTTT
CASRASGSDTQYF
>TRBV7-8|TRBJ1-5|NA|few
TGTGCCAGCAGCTGGGAACAGGGACAGCCCCAGCATTTT
CASSWEQGQPQHF
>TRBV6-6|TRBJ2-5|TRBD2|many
TGTGCCAGCAGTTTAAGCGGGGGAAACCAAGAGACCCAGTACTTC
CASSLSGGNQETQYF
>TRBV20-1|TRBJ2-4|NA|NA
TGCAGTGCTGGAGACCGACAGGGAGGTGTCAAAAACATTCAGTACTTC
CSAGDRQGGVKNIQYF
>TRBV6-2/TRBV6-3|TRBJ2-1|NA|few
TGTGCCATCACGTCTCGGGCTTTTCGTCTCAATGAGCAGTTCTTC
CAITSRAFRLNEQFF
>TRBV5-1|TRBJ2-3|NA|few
TGCGCCAGCAGTCCTGGGGTGGGGGCAAGAGATACGCAGTATTTT
CASSPGVGARDTQYF
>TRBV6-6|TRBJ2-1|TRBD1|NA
TGTGCCAGCAGTTCTCCACAGGGGGCTCGACTACATTCCTACAATGAGCAGTTCTTC
CASSSPQGARLHSYNEQFF
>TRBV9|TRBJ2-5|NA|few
TGTGCCAGCAGCGTATTGCCGGGTCCGAGGGAGACCCAGTACTTC
CASSVLPGPRETQYF
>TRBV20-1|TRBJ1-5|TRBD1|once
TGCAGTGCCAGACAGGGTTTCAATCAGCCCCAGCATTTT
CSARQGFNQPQHF
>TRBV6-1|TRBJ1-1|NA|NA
TGTGCGATCTTACGGGGGCCCTTAAACACTGAAGCTTTCTTT
CAILRGPLNTEAFF
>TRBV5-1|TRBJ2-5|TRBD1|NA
TGCGCCAGCAGCTTAACCGGGACAGGGGCACGAGAGACCCAGTACTTC
CASSLTGTGARETQYF
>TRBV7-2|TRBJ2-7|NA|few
TGTGCCAGCAGCTTAGCCCCGGGCCCTGGGAACGAGCAGTACTTC
CASSLAPGPGNEQYF
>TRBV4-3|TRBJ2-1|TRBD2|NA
TGCGCCAGCAGCCCAGACAATAGCGGGGGGTTCTCCTACAATGAGCAGTTCTTC
CASSPDNSGGFSYNEQFF
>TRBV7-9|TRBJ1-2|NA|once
TGTGCCAGCAGCAAGGATTTGGGGCACCGCTATGGCTACACCTTC
CASSKDLGHRYGYTF
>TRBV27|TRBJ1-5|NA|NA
TGTGCCAGCAGTAGGGCAGAGATCAATCAGCCCCAGCATTTT
CASSRAEINQPQHF
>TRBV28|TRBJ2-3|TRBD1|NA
TGTGCCAGCAGCCCCGACGGGACAGCCACAGATACGCAGTATTTT
CASSPDGTATDTQYF
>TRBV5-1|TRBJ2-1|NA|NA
TGCGCCAGCAGCTTTGGGTGGGAGGAAATTATCTACAATGAGCAGTTCTTC
CASSFGWEEIIYNEQFF
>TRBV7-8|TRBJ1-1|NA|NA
TGTGCCAGCAGCCCCCGGCGGCTTGGGTGGACCTTGAACACTGAAGCTTTCTTT
CASSPRRLGWTLNTEAFF
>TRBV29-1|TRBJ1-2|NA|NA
TGCAGCGTTGAAGGAGGGCGTAATGGCTACACCTTC
CSVEGGRNGYTF
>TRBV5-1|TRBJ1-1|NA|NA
TGCGCCAGCATCGGCAATTTCGAAGCTTTCTTT
CASIGNFEAFF
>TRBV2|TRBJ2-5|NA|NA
TGTGCCAGAACAGACCGGGCAGGAAATGAGCAGTACTTC
CARTDRAGNEQYF
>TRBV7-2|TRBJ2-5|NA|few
TGTGCCAGCAGCTTCAACAGGGTTGAGACCCAGTACTTC
CASSFNRVETQYF
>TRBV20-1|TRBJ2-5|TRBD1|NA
TGCAGTGCGGAGGGACAGGGGAAAGAGACCCAGTACTTC
CSAEGQGKETQYF
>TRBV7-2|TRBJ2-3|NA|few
TGTGCCAGCAGCCTATATGGTGAAGATACGCAGTATTTT
CASSLYGEDTQYF
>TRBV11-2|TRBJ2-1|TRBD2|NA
TGTGCCAGCGCAGGGACTAGCGGCTACAATGAGCAGTTCTTC
CASAGTSGYNEQFF
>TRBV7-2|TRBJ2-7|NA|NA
TGTGCCAGCAGCTTAGGTAGTGACGGGATCACCTACGAGCAGTACTTC
CASSLGSDGITYEQYF
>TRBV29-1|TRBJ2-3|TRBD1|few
TGCAGCGTTGCTTCGGGTGGTCAGGGGGCCTTAGGGACGCAGTATTTT
CSVASGGQGALGTQYF
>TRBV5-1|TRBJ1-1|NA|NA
TGCGCCAGCAGCTTGGGACCCTCAGCTGAAGCTTTCTTT
CASSLGPSAEAFF